The 18 T cell receptor beta chains reported below all come from one sample, sequenced in a study of T-cell reconstitution after alpha-beta-depleted transplantation in children. Using unique molecular identifiers, the investigators prepared the TCRbeta library. TCRdb reprocessed the PCR reads with MiXCR, giving one entry per CDR3 protein. The table has around 380,000 distinct CDR3 sequences, approximately 11% seen once. The sequences come from PBMCs from the stem cell graft donor, collected from the stem cell graft. The receptors stem from a human donor who donated a stem cell graft to a child with acute myeloid leukemia.

This clonotype was counted only a few times. This sequence joins TRBV18 and TRBJ2-4; D unclear. The CDR3 spans 13 residues. With 4 bases removed from V and 5 bases from J, the gap between germline ends came to 9 bases. Germline V CDR1 and CDR2: KGHSH, LQKENI. This CDR3 is CASSQSEENIQYF. DNA for the CDR3: TGTGCCAGCTCACAGTCAGAAGAAAACATTCAGTACTTC.

This clonotype was counted only a few times. The chain employs TRBV6-5 and TRBJ2-7, with TRBD2 matching over 7 bases. The CDR3 contains 15 residues. The ends lost 6 bases at V and 2 bases at J; junction bases unmatched: 10. The germline gives CDR1 MNHEY, CDR2 SVGAGI. CDR3 in amino acids: CASRDSGTIAYEQYF. CDR3 DNA sequence: TGTGCCAGCAGGGACTCCGGGACTATAGCCTACGAGCAGTACTTC.

This chain connects TRBV10-3 to TRBJ1-1; tentative D call: TRBD1 (5 bases). This CDR3 comprises 14 residues. Deletions cut 8 bases from V and 0 bases from J, with 13 bases between. Germline values: CDR1 ENHRY, CDR2 SYGVKD. The CDR3 DNA sequence: TGTGCCATCGGCGGGACCCAGATGAACACTGAAGCTTTCTTT. Amino acids: CAIGGTQMNTEAFF.

This chain connects TRBV5-1 to TRBJ1-1; perhaps TRBD1 as D (5 bases). This CDR3 has 16 amino acids. Trimming pared 4 bases from V and 11 bases from J, leaving 27 bases between. Germline V lookup: CDR1 SGHRS, CDR2 YFSETQ. The CDR3 region is CASSGPGQGTPTVAFF. The CDR3 DNA reads TGCGCCAGCAGCGGGCCCGGCCAGGGTACCCCAACTGTGGCTTTCTTT.

This clonotype was seen repeatedly, ten times or more. The gene calls are TRBV7-2 and TRBJ1-1; D perhaps matches TRBD1 (5 bases). Trimming removed 1 base from V and 3 bases from J, with 9 bases in between. CDR1 and CDR2 from the germline V gene are SGHTA and FQGNSA. The CDR3 consists of 14 residues. The CDR3 DNA follows: TGTGCCAGCAGCTTAGTTGGGGGGTACACTGAAGCTTTCTTT. Its protein product is CASSLVGGYTEAFF.

This clonotype was seen more than once but under ten times. The chain couples TRBV11-2 to TRBJ2-5; a possible D gene is TRBD1 (6 bases). The germline V gene has CDR1 SGHAT and CDR2 FQNNGV. The CDR3 has 16 residues. V was pared by 1 base and J by 3 bases, with 15 bases between. The CDR3 is CASSLGVWTVKETQYF. The DNA of the CDR3 is TGTGCCAGCAGCTTAGGAGTATGGACAGTAAAAGAGACCCAGTACTTC.

This clonotype was counted at least ten times. The chain has TRBV5-1 and TRBJ2-5; 10 nucleotides match TRBD1. There are 15 residues in the CDR3. In germline, CDR1 is SGHRS, CDR2 YFSETQ. V lost 4 bases, J lost 4 bases, and 7 bases stayed unmatched. The CDR3 loop is CASSAGTGDGETQYF. In DNA form, the CDR3 reads TGCGCCAGCAGCGCCGGGACAGGGGATGGAGAGACCCAGTACTTC.

The rearrangement joins TRBV12-3 or TRBV12-4 to TRBJ2-1; D not certain. This CDR3 has 11 amino acids. The germline V and J ends were trimmed by 2 bases and 9 bases, with 5 bases remaining between them. CDR3 sequence: CASSLMGEQFF. CDR3 nucleotides: TGTGCCAGCAGTTTAATGGGTGAGCAGTTCTTC.

This sequence joins TRBV21-1 and TRBJ1-5. TRBV21-1 counts as a pseudogene. There are 14 residues in the CDR3. In nucleotides, the CDR3 is TGTGCCAGCAGCCACGGAAGGAGAGATCAGCCCCAGCATTTT. It translates to CASSHGRRDQPQHF.

This clonotype showed up just a few times. This chain connects TRBV5-1 to TRBJ2-3, with a weak D call TRBD1 (5 bases). Germline CDR1 is SGHRS and CDR2 is YFSETQ. CDR3 length: 16 residues. V was clipped by 0 bases and J by 1 base, with 12 bases between them. DNA of the CDR3: TGCGCCAGCAGCTTGGTAGGTGACAGCCGCACAGATACGCAGTATTTT. Amino acid sequence: CASSLVGDSRTDTQYF. The variable domain in full, completed from reference TRBV5-1 and TRBJ2-3, reads KAGVTQTPRYLIKTRGQQVTLSCSPISGHRSVSWYQQTPGQGLQFLFEYFSETQRNKGNFPGRFSGRQFSNSRSEMNVSTLELGDSALYLCASSLVGDSRTDTQYFGPGTRLTVL.

The chain combines TRBV25-1 with TRBJ1-2, with D hard to call. The CDR3 consists of 14 residues. The V gene lost 2 bases and the J gene lost 2 bases, with 9 bases spanning the gap. Germline values: CDR1 MGHDK, CDR2 SYGVNS. The CDR3 bases are TGTGCCAGCAGTGAACACACCACCAACTATGGCTACACCTTC. Translation: CASSEHTTNYGYTF.

This clonotype was seen more than once but under ten times. This chain links TRBV29-1 with TRBJ2-7; no clear D. Trimming took 3 bases from V and 3 from J, leaving 9 bases between them. Looked up from germline, CDR1 is SQVTM and CDR2 is ANQGSEA. The CDR3 covers 12 residues. CDR3 coding DNA: TGCAGCGTTGAGGGCAGATACTACGAGCAGTACTTC. It is translated as CSVEGRYYEQYF.

This chain connects TRBV7-2 to TRBJ2-1; no clear D. Trimming pared 5 bases from V and 10 bases from J, leaving 12 bases between. CDR3 length: 12 residues. In germline, CDR1 is SGHTA, CDR2 FQGNSA. The CDR3 nucleotides read TGTGCCAGCAGCCTTCCCCTCAGGGAGCAGTTCTTC. It is translated as CASSLPLREQFF.

The chain combines TRBV27 with TRBJ1-2, with D maybe TRBD1 (5 bases). Germline V gives CDR1 MNHEY, CDR2 SMNVEV (reference sequence). The CDR3 extends over 17 amino acids. Trimming removed 2 bases at V and 2 bases at J, with 18 bases between. The CDR3 nucleotides are TGTGCCAGCAGTTTAATCTCTAGCCTGGGGCAAAACTATGGCTACACCTTC. Translation: CASSLISSLGQNYGYTF.

The CDR3 loop reads CSARDSQAGEADTQYF. The CDR3 DNA sequence: TGCAGTGCTAGAGATAGCCAAGCGGGAGAGGCAGATACGCAGTATTTT. This chain links TRBV20-1 with TRBJ2-3, with TRBD2 matching over 8 bases. V shed 0 bases, J shed 4 bases, and the junction held 9 bases outside the gene matches. CDR1 DFQATT and CDR2 SNEGSKA come from the germline V gene (reference sequence). CDR3 length: 16 amino acids.

In this sample, this clonotype turned up a few times. The chain combines TRBV19 with TRBJ2-3; perhaps TRBD1 as D (6 bases). Deletions cut 9 bases from V and 4 bases from J, with 17 bases between. Germline CDR1 reads LNHDA; CDR2 reads SQIVND (reference sequence). There are 14 residues in the CDR3. The DNA of the CDR3 is TGTGCCAGCCGCCGGGCACAGGGTCCAGATACGCAGTATTTT. Translating gives CASRRAQGPDTQYF.

This clonotype was detected a few times. This chain connects TRBV7-3 to TRBJ1-1, with 7 positions matching TRBD1. The CDR3 is 15 residues long. The trim removed 2 bases at V and 5 bases at J, leaving 8 bases unmatched. From germline, CDR1 is SGHTA and CDR2 FQGTGA. The CDR3 sequence is CASSLGPTGDTEAFF. The CDR3 bases are TGTGCCAGCAGCTTAGGCCCCACAGGGGATACTGAAGCTTTCTTT.

This sequence joins TRBV5-1 and TRBJ1-1; tentative D call: TRBD1 (5 bases). CDR3 length: 15 residues. Trimming pared 3 bases from V and 0 bases from J, leaving 12 bases between. The V gene's germline CDR1 is SGHRS and CDR2 YFSETQ. The CDR3 sequence is CASSSVGVLNTEAFF. The CDR3 region has the DNA TGCGCCAGCAGCTCCGTAGGGGTCTTGAACACTGAAGCTTTCTTT.